The entry that follows covers one TCR beta chain sequence. Antigen: not known. The data are from a study of post-analysis software for immune sequencing data. TCR beta libraries were prepared from cDNA with unique molecular identifiers. TCRdb independently ran MiXCR on the PCR reads; one entry per CDR3 protein. The table includes 600,000 to 750,000 distinct CDR3 sequences, approximately 59% detected once. CDR3 length: 14 amino acids. Germline assignment: CDR1 MNHEY and CDR2 SVGAGI. The germline V and J ends were trimmed by 2 bases and 0 bases, with 7 bases remaining between them. Study-wide results and limits: Patients carried a few TRBV segments more frequently than controls did, and TRBV5-6, TRBV5-1 and TRBV20-1 were among them.

What was sequenced was blood. The receptor's source is a girl under 10 years old with multiple sclerosis. This chain connects TRBV6-5 to TRBJ1-1, with D unresolved. The DNA for the CDR3 is TGTGCCAGCAGTTACGCGGGGATGAACACTGAAGCTTTCTTT. Its translation is CASSYAGMNTEAFF.